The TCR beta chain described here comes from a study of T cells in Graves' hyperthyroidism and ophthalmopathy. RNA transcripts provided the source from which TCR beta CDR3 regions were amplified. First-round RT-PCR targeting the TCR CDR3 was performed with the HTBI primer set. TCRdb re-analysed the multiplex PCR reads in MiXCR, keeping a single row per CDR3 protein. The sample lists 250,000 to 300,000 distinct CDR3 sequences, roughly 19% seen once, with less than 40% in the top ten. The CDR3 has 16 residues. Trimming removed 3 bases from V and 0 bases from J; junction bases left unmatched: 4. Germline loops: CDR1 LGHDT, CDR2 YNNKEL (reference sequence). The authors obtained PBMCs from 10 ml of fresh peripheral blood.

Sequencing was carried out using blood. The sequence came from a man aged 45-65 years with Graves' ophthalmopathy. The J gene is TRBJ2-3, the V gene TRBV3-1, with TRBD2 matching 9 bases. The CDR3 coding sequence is TGTGCCAGCAGCCACCTCACTAGCGGGAGCACAGATACGCAGTATTTT. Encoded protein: CASSHLTSGSTDTQYF.